Each of the 5 T cell receptor beta chains below was sequenced from the same sample in a study of T-cell reconstitution after alpha-beta-depleted transplantation in children (dated by TCRdb to about 2016). In light of the paper, this sample's treatment or condition label describes: allogeneic hematopoietic cell transplantation with graft depleted of TCRalphabeta T cells and CD19 B cells. Libraries were constructed by PCR. The run used an Illumina HiSeq 2500. TCR library preparation used molecular barcoding, with unique molecular identifiers applied to normalize quantification of the TCRbeta repertoire. TCRdb reran the public reads through fastp at Q25 and MiXCR, keeping productive beta chains. Here each entry gathers all rows of one CDR3 protein and keeps the most common genes and DNA. The sample table shows 45,000 to 60,000 distinct CDR3 sequences, and roughly half are seen once. The ten biggest clones cover around two fifths of the sample.

The sequences come from peripheral blood, collected before TCRalphabeta/CD19-depleted stem cell transplant. The origin of the receptors is a boy younger than two with SCID, due to receive a stem cell transplant.

The sample holds a few counts of this clonotype. The V and J genes are TRBV18 and TRBJ2-5; D is ambiguous. With 3 bases removed from V and 4 bases from J, the gap between germline ends came to 12 bases. CDR1 is KGHSH, CDR2 LQKENI, per germline. CDR3 length: 14 amino acids. The CDR3 region is CASSPLHEAETQYF. The DNA for the CDR3 is TGTGCCAGCTCACCTCTACACGAGGCAGAGACCCAGTACTTC.

At least ten counts were recorded for this clonotype. V and J are TRBV2 and TRBJ2-6; D perhaps matches TRBD2 (6 bases). Germline lookup yields CDR1 SNHLY and CDR2 FYNNEI. Between the trimmed V and J ends, which lost 7 bases and 2 bases, there was a span of 12 bases. This CDR3 comprises 15 residues. CDR3 sequence (DNA): TGTGCCAGCACCCACGGGGGACCTGGGGCCAACGTCCTGACTTTC. This gives the protein CASTHGGPGANVLTF. Together with reference TRBV2 and TRBJ2-6, the CDR3 gives the full variable domain: EPEVTQTPSHQVTQMGQEVILRCVPISNHLYFYWYRQILGQKVEFLVSFYNNEISEKSEIFDDQFSVERPDGSNFTLKIRSTKLEDSAMYFCASTHGGPGANVLTFGAGSRLTVL.

The J gene is TRBJ1-1, the V gene TRBV20-1, with a weak D call TRBD1 (5 bases). The CDR3 extends over 14 amino acids. The germline CDR1 and CDR2 sequences are DFQATT and SNEGSKA (reference sequence). V was clipped by 0 bases and J by 3 bases, with 11 bases between them. CDR3: CSARDPGGDTEAFF. DNA of the CDR3: TGCAGTGCTAGAGATCCCGGAGGGGACACTGAAGCTTTCTTT.

V usage is TRBV20-1 and J usage is TRBJ2-1; D is unresolved. This CDR3 comprises 13 residues. The V and J ends lost 1 base and 3 bases respectively, with 7 bases between them. Germline CDR1 DFQATT, CDR2 SNEGSKA (reference sequence). This CDR3 reads CSARGLLYNEQFF. In DNA form, the CDR3 reads TGCAGTGCTAGAGGACTTCTCTACAATGAGCAGTTCTTC.

The rearrangement joins TRBV11-3 to TRBJ1-1; D gene uncertain. Germline CDR1 SGHNT, CDR2 YENEEA. Trimming took off 1 base at V and 2 bases at J, with 5 bases between the two ends. The CDR3 is made up of 13 amino acids. CDR3 nucleotide sequence: TGTGCCAGCAGCTTAGGTCTAAACACTGAAGCTTTCTTT. It translates to CASSLGLNTEAFF.